This is a list of T cell receptor beta chains from one sample in a study of blood T cells in healthy people across ages. TCRdb re-analysed the 5' RACE reads in MiXCR, keeping a single row per CDR3 protein. Among fewer than 1.5 million distinct CDR3 sequences listed, roughly 40% were seen once. The material sequenced was blood. All receptors come from a woman younger than 30 in good health. Both conserved end residues are part of each CDR3. Each record gives: clone size, D gene, V gene, J gene, CDR3 protein, CDR3 DNA. D genes are given only for firm matches. For some rows the clone size is stated as once, few or many, or as a class when expanded; others skip it.

few	TRBD2	TRBV27	TRBJ2-7	CASSRGAGGTYEQYF	TGTGCCAGCAGTCGCGGGGCGGGAGGAACCTACGAGCAGTACTTC
few	TRBD1	TRBV28	TRBJ2-5	CASSRQGADQETQYF	TGTGCCAGCAGTAGACAGGGGGCAGATCAAGAGACCCAGTACTTC
.	.	TRBV10-3	TRBJ2-7	CAISPRGYEQYF	TGTGCCATCAGTCCTCGGGGGTACGAGCAGTACTTC
.	.	TRBV18	TRBJ2-7	CASSPSITMRYEQYF	TGTGCCAGCTCACCATCGATCACAATGAGGTACGAGCAGTACTTC
.	TRBD1	TRBV20-1	TRBJ2-3	CSARDQGANTDTQYF	TGCAGTGCTAGAGATCAGGGGGCCAACACAGATACGCAGTATTTT
.	TRBD1	TRBV24-1	TRBJ2-6	CATSVGPGTGAGANVLTF	TGTGCCACCAGTGTTGGTCCCGGGACAGGGGCCGGGGCCAACGTCCTGACTTTC
once	.	TRBV14	TRBJ2-3	CASSLGTGGAQYF	TGTGCCAGCAGCTTAGGGACCGGAGGGGCGCAGTATTTT
.	.	TRBV29-1	TRBJ1-2	CSALIQGTYGYTF	TGCAGCGCCTTGATACAGGGAACCTATGGCTACACCTTC
.	.	TRBV20-1	TRBJ1-5	CSASPHPVNQPQHF	TGCAGTGCTAGCCCACACCCCGTAAATCAGCCCCAGCATTTT
.	.	TRBV11-2	TRBJ1-6	CASSRGVAPLHF	TGTGCCAGCAGCAGGGGAGTTGCACCCCTCCACTTT
few	TRBD2	TRBV7-2	TRBJ2-5	CASSRTSGVQETQYF	TGTGCCAGCAGCCGGACTAGCGGGGTCCAAGAGACCCAGTACTTC
.	.	TRBV6-1	TRBJ1-5	CASSGASPQHF	TGTGCCAGCAGTGGGGCTTCGCCCCAGCATTTT
.	.	TRBV7-2	TRBJ2-3	CASSLWGAASTDTQYF	TGTGCCAGCAGCTTATGGGGGGCAGCTAGCACAGATACGCAGTATTTT
.	TRBD1	TRBV29-1	TRBJ2-5	CSVKGATQGSSSQYF	TGCAGCGTTAAGGGGGCCACACAGGGGTCCAGTTCCCAGTACTTC
few	.	TRBV12-3/TRBV12-4	TRBJ1-6	CASSLYILNVDSGKYNSPLHF	TGTGCCAGCAGTTTATATATCCTCAACGTCGACAGTGGCAAATATAATTCACCCCTCCACTTT
.	.	TRBV12-3/TRBV12-4	TRBJ1-5	CASSSLTGPQHF	TGTGCCAGCAGCTCCCTGACAGGCCCCCAGCATTTT
.	.	TRBV7-2	TRBJ1-1	CASSPTLVKGPNTEAFF	TGTGCCAGCAGCCCAACTCTGGTAAAGGGCCCGAACACTGAAGCTTTCTTT
.	.	TRBV20-1	TRBJ2-2	CSARDDSNTGELFF	TGCAGTGCTAGGGATGACAGCAACACCGGGGAGCTGTTTTTT
.	TRBD2	TRBV25-1	TRBJ2-5	CASSESGTSGREQYF	TGTGCCAGCAGTGAATCCGGGACTAGCGGGAGGGAGCAGTACTTC
.	.	TRBV25-1	TRBJ1-2	CASSENDFLYGYTF	TGTGCCAGCAGTGAAAATGATTTCCTCTATGGCTACACCTTC
.	TRBD2	TRBV20-1	TRBJ2-1	CSASGERGLDGQFF	TGCAGTGCTAGCGGGGAGCGGGGGTTGGATGGGCAGTTCTTC
.	.	TRBV10-3	TRBJ1-6	CAISSRGDGARRNSPLHF	TGTGCCATCAGCTCCCGAGGGGACGGAGCCAGGAGAAATTCACCCCTCCACTTT
.	TRBD2	TRBV6-2/TRBV6-3	TRBJ2-5	CASSYAVAGVNQETQYF	TGTGCCAGCAGTTACGCGGTAGCGGGGGTTAACCAAGAGACCCAGTACTTC
.	TRBD2	TRBV2	TRBJ2-3	CASSGGVTTDTQYF	TGTGCCTCCAGTGGGGGGGTAACCACAGATACGCAGTATTTT
few	.	TRBV7-2	TRBJ2-5	CASSLNWPQYF	TGTGCCAGCAGCTTAAATTGGCCACAGTACTTC
.	.	TRBV5-1	TRBJ2-1	CASSLAVAGANGQFF	TGCGCCAGCAGCTTGGCCGTCGCAGGGGCCAATGGGCAGTTCTTC
.	.	TRBV28	TRBJ2-7	CASNPPSGSIYEQYF	TGTGCCAGCAACCCTCCTTCGGGATCGATCTACGAGCAGTACTTC
.	TRBD2	TRBV7-6	TRBJ2-1	CASSFQFPGLAGVYEQFF	TGTGCCAGCAGCTTTCAATTTCCGGGACTAGCGGGAGTATATGAGCAGTTCTTC
.	TRBD2	TRBV6-5	TRBJ2-1	CASSYSWTSRLNEQFF	TGTGCCAGCAGTTACTCCTGGACTAGTAGACTCAATGAGCAGTTCTTC
.	TRBD1	TRBV11-1	TRBJ2-2	CASSTRTGGDTGELFF	TGTGCCAGCAGCACACGTACAGGGGGAGACACCGGGGAGCTGTTTTTT
.	.	TRBV20-1	TRBJ2-4	CSARVGGAGIYERYF	TGCAGTGCTAGGGTCGGCGGCGCGGGAATCTACGAGCGGTACTTC
.	.	TRBV20-1	TRBJ2-5	CSARGGGAGETQYF	TGCAGTGCTAGAGGAGGGGGGGCTGGCGAGACCCAGTACTTC
.	.	TRBV6-6	TRBJ1-5	CASSRLAATDQPQHF	TGTGCCAGCAGTAGGTTGGCAGCCACCGATCAGCCCCAGCATTTT
.	.	TRBV6-1	TRBJ1-5	CASSKDGLSNQPQHF	TGTGCCAGCAGTAAGGACGGGCTTAGCAATCAGCCCCAGCATTTT
few	.	TRBV20-1	TRBJ2-3	CSATGTPRDTQYF	TGCAGTGCTACCGGGACCCCTAGGGATACGCAGTATTTT
few	TRBD2	TRBV12-3/TRBV12-4	TRBJ2-3	CASSHLAGAPDTQYF	TGTGCCAGCAGTCATCTAGCGGGGGCCCCAGATACGCAGTATTTT
.	.	TRBV6-5	TRBJ2-7	CASSYSGRGTYEQYF	TGTGCCAGCAGTTATTCGGGCAGGGGAACCTACGAGCAGTACTTC
.	.	TRBV4-2	TRBJ2-7	CASSQDLAVLGDEQYF	TGTGCCAGCAGCCAAGATCTCGCAGTCCTGGGGGACGAGCAGTACTTC
few	.	TRBV7-2	TRBJ2-5	CASSFSTTKQYF	TGTGCCAGCAGCTTTTCAACCACTAAGCAGTACTTC
few	.	TRBV5-5	TRBJ2-5	CASSLDPGALQETQYF	TGTGCCAGCAGCTTGGACCCGGGGGCCCTCCAAGAGACCCAGTACTTC
.	TRBD2	TRBV6-2/TRBV6-3	TRBJ2-4	CASMGSGRPIQYF	TGTGCCAGCATGGGTAGCGGGAGACCCATTCAGTACTTC
.	TRBD1	TRBV12-3/TRBV12-4	TRBJ1-2	CASSLGTEGYYGYTF	TGTGCCAGCAGTTTGGGGACAGAGGGGTACTATGGCTACACCTTC
.	TRBD1	TRBV12-3/TRBV12-4	TRBJ2-1	CASSLDTGATYNEQFF	TGTGCCAGCAGTTTAGACACAGGGGCCACCTACAATGAGCAGTTCTTC
few	TRBD1	TRBV14	TRBJ2-7	CASSLGTEERYEQYF	TGTGCCAGCAGCCTCGGGACAGAGGAACGGTACGAGCAGTACTTC
few	TRBD1	TRBV20-1	TRBJ2-1	CSAPSSGTGFEQFF	TGCAGTGCCCCCTCGAGTGGGACAGGGTTTGAGCAGTTCTTC
.	.	TRBV12-3/TRBV12-4	TRBJ2-1	CASSLPGVQFF	TGTGCCAGCAGTTTACCAGGAGTACAGTTCTTC